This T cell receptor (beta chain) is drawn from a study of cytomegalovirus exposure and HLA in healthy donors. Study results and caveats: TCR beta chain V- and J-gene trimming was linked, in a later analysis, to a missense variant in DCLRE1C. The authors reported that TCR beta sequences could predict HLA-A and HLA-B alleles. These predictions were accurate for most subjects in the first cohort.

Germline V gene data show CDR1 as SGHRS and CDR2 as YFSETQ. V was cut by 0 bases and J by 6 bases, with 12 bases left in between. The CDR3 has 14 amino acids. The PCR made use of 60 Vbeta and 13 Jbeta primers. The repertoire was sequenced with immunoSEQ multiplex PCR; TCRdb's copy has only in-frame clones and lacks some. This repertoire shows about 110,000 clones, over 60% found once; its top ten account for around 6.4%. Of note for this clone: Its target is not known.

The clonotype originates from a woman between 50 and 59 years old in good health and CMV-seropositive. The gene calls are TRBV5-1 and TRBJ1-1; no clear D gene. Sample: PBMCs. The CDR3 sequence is CASSLGGTGSEAFF. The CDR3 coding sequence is TGCGCCAGCAGCTTGGGAGGCACGGGGTCTGAAGCTTTCTTT.